The 30 T cell receptor beta chains presented below share a single source sample, sequenced in a study of control samples from healthy donors and cancer patients. TCRdb's copy holds only in-frame clones and misses some; the assay was immunoSEQ multiplex PCR. Altogether tens of thousands of clones are present, more than 75% being singletons, with the ten largest covering about 3%. What was sequenced was PBMCs. The receptor source for this set is a woman in her fifties or sixties with lung cancer.

The V gene is TRBV7-2, the J gene TRBJ2-7; tentatively, D is TRBD1 (6 bases). The CDR3 is 16 residues long. The V gene lost 1 base and the J gene lost 2 bases, with 15 bases spanning the gap. Per the germline V gene, CDR1 is SGHTA and CDR2 is FQGNSA. The CDR3 coding sequence is TGTGCCAGCAGCTTAGATGGGGCCGGGACACCCTACGAGCAGTACTTC. It codes for CASSLDGAGTPYEQYF.

The chain employs TRBV19 and TRBJ2-1, with TRBD1 matching 9 bases. Germline lookup yields CDR1 LNHDA and CDR2 SQIVND (reference sequence). The junction had 8 bases not matched to a gene; V was cut back by 6 bases and J by 8 bases. This CDR3 is 14 amino acids long. This chain's CDR3 is CASRPGQGIDEQFF. Here the CDR3 DNA reads TGTGCCAGTAGACCGGGACAGGGTATAGATGAGCAGTTCTTC.

This chain links TRBV7-9 with TRBJ1-5; 12 bases line up with TRBD1. Germline values: CDR1 SEHNR, CDR2 FQNEAQ (reference sequence). V was clipped by 4 bases and J by 6 bases; unmatched bases: 4. The CDR3 has 15 amino acids. CDR3 amino acids: CASSSGQGASQPQHF. The CDR3 DNA follows: TGTGCCAGCAGCTCGGGACAGGGGGCTTCTCAGCCCCAGCATTTT.

This clone was observed a single time. The chain carries TRBV6-6 and TRBJ1-2; D may be TRBD1 (5 bases). The CDR3 covers 12 residues. CDR1 MNHNY and CDR2 SVGAGI come from the germline V gene (reference sequence). V shed 5 bases and J shed 6 bases, with 10 bases lying between them. For the CDR3, the DNA is TGTGCCAGCAGTCGCGGCAGGGATGGCTACACCTTC. This codes for CASSRGRDGYTF.

This clone is termed medium-sized. The gene calls are TRBV6-2 or TRBV6-3 and TRBJ1-3; 9 bases fit TRBD1. The germline V gene encodes CDR1 MNHEY and CDR2 SVGEGT. V dropped 6 bases and J dropped 2; count of bases not matched to a gene: 5. This CDR3 comprises 15 residues. CDR3 nucleotide sequence: TGTGCCAGCAGCTGGACAGGGGATACTGGAAACACCATATATTTT. Translating it yields CASSWTGDTGNTIYF.

This chain joins TRBV7-3 and TRBJ1-2, with unresolved D. This CDR3 is built from 15 residues. In germline, CDR1 is SGHTA, CDR2 FQGTGA. Trimming removed 2 bases from V and 0 bases from J, with 10 bases in between. The CDR3 DNA sequence: TGTGCCAGCAGCTTATTGGCAGGACCTAACTATGGCTACACCTTC. This translates into CASSLLAGPNYGYTF. Combining the CDR3 with reference TRBV7-3 and TRBJ1-2 gives the whole variable domain GAGVSQTPSNKVTEKGKYVELRCDPISGHTALYWYRQSLGQGPEFLIYFQGTGAADDSGLPNDRFFAVRPEGSVSTLKIQRTERGDSAVYLCASSLLAGPNYGYTFGSGTRLTVV.

The rearrangement links TRBV10-2 to TRBJ1-2, with TRBD1 matching 7 bases. The germline gives CDR1 WSHSY, CDR2 SAAADI. There are 12 residues in the CDR3. V lost 9 bases and J lost 3; bases outside the gene matches: 4. The CDR3 DNA follows: TGCGCCAGTACAGGGGCGGACTATGGCTACACCTTC. It codes for CASTGADYGYTF.

The gene calls are TRBV28 and TRBJ2-1; 9 nucleotides align to TRBD1. The germline V gene encodes CDR1 MDHEN and CDR2 SYDVKM. This CDR3 is 14 amino acids long. Trimming took 6 bases from V and 6 from J; bases not matched to a gene: 6. The CDR3 bases are TGTGCCAGCAGGGACAGGGGAGGGGGCAATGAGCAGTTCTTC. This translates into CASRDRGGGNEQFF.

This chain joins TRBV2 and TRBJ1-6, with TRBD1 matching 8 bases. V lost 7 bases to trimming and J lost 8 bases; unmatched junction nucleotides: 4. The CDR3 is 13 amino acids. The germline V gene encodes CDR1 SNHLY and CDR2 FYNNEI. CDR3 coding DNA: TGTGCCAGCAAGGACAGGGAGTATTCACCCCTCCACTTT. Its protein is CASKDREYSPLHF.

In regard to this clone: Other nucleotide sequences in the sample specify the same CDR3. The CDR3 DNA sequence: TGTGCCACCAGCAGAGGGGGGACAACAACTAATGAAAAACTGTTTTTT. This encodes CATSRGGTTTNEKLFF. This chain links TRBV15 with TRBJ1-4; TRBD1 might be the D (6 bases). This CDR3 has 16 amino acids. Trimming removed 1 base at V and 0 bases at J, with 9 bases between. Germline CDR1 LNHNV, CDR2 YYDKDF (reference sequence).

V and J are TRBV24-1 and TRBJ2-3; D is uncertain. This CDR3 region has 14 residues. Germline V gene sequence: CDR1 KGHDR, CDR2 SFDVKD. The V gene lost 9 bases and the J gene lost 1 base, with 13 bases spanning the gap. The CDR3 DNA reads as TGTGCCACCCAGGAAAGGTGGGGCACAGATACGCAGTATTTT. Protein product: CATQERWGTDTQYF.

The chain recombines TRBV18 with TRBJ1-1, with a tentative D call TRBD1 (6 bases). Germline CDR1 and CDR2: KGHSH and LQKENI. Trimming removed 9 bases from V and 3 bases from J, with 29 bases in between. CDR3 length: 18 amino acids. This CDR3 is CASSPRRDNNPRDTEAFF. For the CDR3, the DNA is TGTGCCAGTTCTCCCAGACGGGACAACAACCCTCGGGACACTGAAGCTTTCTTT.

The rearrangement joins TRBV7-9 to TRBJ2-3; 12 bases agree with TRBD2. In germline, CDR1 is SEHNR, CDR2 FQNEAQ (reference sequence). The length of the CDR3 is 16 residues. Trimming at V came to 5 bases and at J to 1 base, leaving 4 bases not matched to a gene. CDR3 DNA: TGTGCCAGCAGCCCCAGGACTAGCGGGGGCACAGATACGCAGTATTTT. Translated, it gives CASSPRTSGGTDTQYF. Full variable domain (remainder filled in from reference TRBV7-9 and TRBJ2-3): DTGVSQNPRHKITKRGQNVTFRCDPISEHNRLYWYRQTLGQGPEFLTYFQNEAQLEKSRLLSDRFSAERPKGSFSTLEIQRTEQGDSAMYLCASSPRTSGGTDTQYFGPGTRLTVL.

The chain links TRBV7-2 to TRBJ1-1; no clear D. The germline V and J ends were trimmed by 3 bases and 2 bases, with 7 bases remaining between them. This CDR3 spans 13 amino acids. Germline V gene data show CDR1 as SGHTA and CDR2 as FQGNSA. The DNA of the CDR3 is TGTGCCAGCAGCTTGAGGGCTAACACTGAAGCTTTCTTT. It yields the protein CASSLRANTEAFF.

The chain employs TRBV5-4 and TRBJ2-2; the D is unclear. V was cut by 3 bases and J by 3 bases, with 18 bases left in between. This CDR3 spans 17 amino acids. Germline V gene lookup returns CDR1 SGHNT and CDR2 YYREEE (reference sequence). The CDR3 is CASSSKMITDYTGELFF. CDR3 DNA: TGTGCCAGCAGCTCCAAAATGATTACAGATTACACCGGGGAGCTGTTTTTT.

The chain combines TRBV5-1 with TRBJ2-3; the D gene is possibly TRBD1 (5 bases). Looked up from germline, CDR1 is SGHRS and CDR2 is YFSETQ. V was cut by 3 bases and J by 3 bases, with 11 bases left in between. CDR3 length: 14 residues. CDR3 residues: CASSYNRWTDTQYF. CDR3 nucleotides: TGCGCCAGCAGCTATAACAGGTGGACAGATACGCAGTATTTT.

J is TRBJ2-5 and V is TRBV24-1; tentatively, D is TRBD1 or TRBD2 (5 bases each). Trimming pared 7 bases from V and 3 bases from J, leaving 8 bases between. CDR3 length: 12 amino acids. Germline CDR1 and CDR2: KGHDR and SFDVKD. The CDR3 region has the DNA TGTGCCACCAGCGAGGGGAAAGAGACCCAGTACTTC. Translation gives CATSEGKETQYF.

This sequence joins TRBV15 and TRBJ2-5; D ambiguous. Trimming removed 0 bases from V and 5 bases from J, with 7 bases in between. Germline CDR1 LNHNV, CDR2 YYDKDF (reference sequence). The length of the CDR3 is 13 residues. The CDR3 DNA follows: TGTGCCACCAGCAGAGAAGGTCGGGAGACCCAGTACTTC. Protein product: CATSREGRETQYF. Together with reference TRBV15 and TRBJ2-5, the CDR3 gives the full variable domain: DAMVIQNPRYQVTQFGKPVTLSCSQTLNHNVMYWYQQKSSQAPKLLFHYYDKDFNNEADTPDNFQSRRPNTSFCFLDIRSPGLGDTAMYLCATSREGRETQYFGPGTRLLVL.

This clone has only a few counts. The rearrangement links TRBV7-2 to TRBJ2-7; TRBD1 matches 7 bases. The germline V gene encodes CDR1 SGHTA and CDR2 FQGNSA. The V segment lost 5 bases and the J segment 6 bases; nucleotides outside the gene matches: 7. The CDR3 is made up of 13 amino acids. Here the CDR3 reads CASSLDRVGEQYF. The CDR3 DNA is TGTGCCAGCAGCCTCGACAGGGTGGGCGAGCAGTACTTC.

The rearrangement joins TRBV7-2 to TRBJ2-5; D not certain. The CDR3 runs to 13 residues. The ends were cut back, 3 bases at V and 4 bases at J, with 9 bases in the middle. Germline CDR1 is SGHTA and CDR2 is FQGNSA. The CDR3 loop is CASSLAMGETQYF. In DNA form, the CDR3 reads TGTGCCAGCAGCTTGGCCATGGGAGAGACCCAGTACTTC.

This clone occurred a few times. The chain joins TRBV9 to TRBJ2-6; D not resolved. Germline lookup yields CDR1 SGDLS and CDR2 YYNGEE. The CDR3 totals 14 residues. With 0 bases removed from V and 3 bases from J, the gap between germline ends came to 4 bases. CDR3 DNA sequence: TGTGCCAGCAGCGTAGTCGTTGGGGCCAACGTCCTGACTTTC. Encoded protein: CASSVVVGANVLTF.

This clone is a singleton in its sample. J is TRBJ2-3 and V is TRBV20-1; 8 bases are shared with TRBD2. V was clipped by 3 bases and J by 1 base; unmatched bases: 3. The CDR3 sequence is 14 residues long. Germline V lookup: CDR1 DFQATT, CDR2 SNEGSKA (reference sequence). CDR3 loop: CSASLSGGTDTQYF. Here the CDR3 DNA reads TGCAGTGCTAGTCTTAGCGGGGGCACAGATACGCAGTATTTT.

V gene TRBV7-9 combines with J gene TRBJ2-1; 10 bases fit TRBD1. The CDR3 has 16 residues. The germline V gene encodes CDR1 SEHNR and CDR2 FQNEAQ (reference sequence). The V segment lost 4 bases and the J segment 8 bases; nucleotides outside the gene matches: 11. The CDR3 here is CASSSPLETGGDEQFF. DNA of the CDR3: TGTGCCAGCAGCTCCCCACTAGAGACAGGGGGCGATGAGCAGTTCTTC.

The genes are TRBV5-1 and TRBJ1-5; TRBD1 aligns across 8 bases. CDR1 and CDR2 (germline): SGHRS, YFSETQ. The CDR3 runs 15 residues. V was clipped by 4 bases and J by 2 bases; unmatched bases: 5. The CDR3, as DNA: TGCGCCAGCAGCCCTGGACAGGGAGGCAATCAGCCCCAGCATTTT. Protein product: CASSPGQGGNQPQHF.

CDR3 protein: CASSLAGRGWGEAFF. CDR3 bases: TGTGCCAGCAGCTTAGCTGGTAGGGGATGGGGTGAAGCTTTCTTT. V and J are TRBV7-8 and TRBJ1-1; D perhaps matches TRBD1 (5 bases). Germline-derived CDR1 and CDR2 are SGHVS and FQNEAQ. The CDR3 contains 15 residues. V was clipped by 0 bases and J by 7 bases, with 15 bases between them.

This chain links TRBV6-4 with TRBJ1-2, with D perhaps TRBD1 (6 bases). The CDR3 is 15 residues long. The ends were cut back, 5 bases at V and 0 bases at J, with 13 bases in the middle. CDR1 and CDR2 (germline): MRHNA, SNTAGT. Written as DNA, the CDR3 is TGTGCCAGCAGTCCCGACAGGAACGCTAACTATGGCTACACCTTC. This gives the protein CASSPDRNANYGYTF.

This clone was seen only a few times. CDR3 sequence reads: CASSLQGGFEAFF. The CDR3 DNA is TGTGCCAGCAGCTTACAAGGGGGATTTGAAGCTTTCTTT. The chain recombines TRBV7-2 with TRBJ1-1; a possible D gene is TRBD1 (6 bases). Trimming took off 2 bases at V and 7 bases at J, with 11 bases between the two ends. CDR1 and CDR2 (germline): SGHTA, FQGNSA. CDR3 length: 13 amino acids.

This sequence joins TRBV19 and TRBJ1-2; weak D call: TRBD1 (5 bases). Germline assignment: CDR1 LNHDA and CDR2 SQIVND (reference sequence). Trimming removed 5 bases at V and 4 bases at J, with 20 bases between. CDR3 length equals 16 residues. In DNA form, the CDR3 reads TGTGCCAGTAGTCCCCATCAGGGCTTTCCAAGCTATGGCTACACCTTC. Its translation: CASSPHQGFPSYGYTF. The variable domain in full, completed from reference TRBV19 and TRBJ1-2, reads DGGITQSPKYLFRKEGQNVTLSCEQNLNHDAMYWYRQDPGQGLRLIYYSQIVNDFQKGDIAEGYSVSREKKESFPLTVTSAQKNPTAFYLCASSPHQGFPSYGYTFGSGTRLTVV.

This clone was seen once. The chain has TRBV3-1 (or the pseudogene TRBV3-2) and TRBJ2-5; D ambiguous. V gave up 3 bases and J gave up 5 bases, with 7 bases separating them. CDR1 is LGHDT and CDR2 is YNNKEL in the germline V gene (reference sequence). The CDR3 covers 12 residues. In nucleotides, the CDR3 is TGTGCCAGCAGCCACGGCAGGGAGACCCAGTACTTC. Amino acids: CASSHGRETQYF.

The rearrangement joins TRBV6-2 or TRBV6-3 to TRBJ2-7, with no clear D. Trimming shortened V by 6 bases and J by 0 bases, and 6 bases separated the two germline ends. CDR3 length: 12 residues. Germline lookup yields CDR1 MNHEY and CDR2 SVGEGT. Here the CDR3 DNA reads TGTGCCAGCAGCCAGAACTCCTACGAGCAGTACTTC. Its protein is CASSQNSYEQYF.